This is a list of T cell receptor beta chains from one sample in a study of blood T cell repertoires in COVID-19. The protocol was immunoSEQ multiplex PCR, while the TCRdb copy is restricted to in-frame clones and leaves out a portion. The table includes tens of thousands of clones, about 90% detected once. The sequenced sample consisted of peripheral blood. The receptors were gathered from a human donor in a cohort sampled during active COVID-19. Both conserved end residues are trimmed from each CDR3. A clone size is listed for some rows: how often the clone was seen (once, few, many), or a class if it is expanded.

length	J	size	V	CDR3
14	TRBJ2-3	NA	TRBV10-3	AIRDNRQENPDTQY
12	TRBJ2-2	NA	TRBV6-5	ASSSGLSLGELF
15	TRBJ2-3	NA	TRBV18	ASSPPAAKGGTDTQY
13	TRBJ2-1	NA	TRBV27	ASSLRREAYNEQF
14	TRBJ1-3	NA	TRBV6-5	ASSYSGGQVGNTIY
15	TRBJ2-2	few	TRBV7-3	ASSLTSGVTNTGELF
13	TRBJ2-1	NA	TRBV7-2	ASSLASGKQNEQF
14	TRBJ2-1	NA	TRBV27	ASSLLGSGSRARQF
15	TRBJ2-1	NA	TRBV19	ASSMDPGTSGYNEQF
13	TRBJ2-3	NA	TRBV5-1	ASSLQRGSTDTQY
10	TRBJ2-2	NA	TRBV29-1	SVERYTGELF
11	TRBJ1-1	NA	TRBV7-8	ASSLGQGSEAF
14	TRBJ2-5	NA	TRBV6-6	ASSPLSAGATETQY
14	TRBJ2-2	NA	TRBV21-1	ASSDLDSPETGELF
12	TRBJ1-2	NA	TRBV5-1	ASSTGGEWNGYT